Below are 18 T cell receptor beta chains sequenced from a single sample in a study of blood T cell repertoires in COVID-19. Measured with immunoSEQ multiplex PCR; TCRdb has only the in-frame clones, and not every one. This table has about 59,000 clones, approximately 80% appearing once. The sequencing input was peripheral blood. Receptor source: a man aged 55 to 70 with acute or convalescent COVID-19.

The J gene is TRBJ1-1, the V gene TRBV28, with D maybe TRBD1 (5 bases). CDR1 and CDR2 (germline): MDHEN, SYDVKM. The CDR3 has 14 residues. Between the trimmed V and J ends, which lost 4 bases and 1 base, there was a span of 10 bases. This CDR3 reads CASSSTVKNTEAFF. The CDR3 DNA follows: TGTGCCAGCAGTTCGACAGTCAAGAACACTGAAGCTTTCTTT.

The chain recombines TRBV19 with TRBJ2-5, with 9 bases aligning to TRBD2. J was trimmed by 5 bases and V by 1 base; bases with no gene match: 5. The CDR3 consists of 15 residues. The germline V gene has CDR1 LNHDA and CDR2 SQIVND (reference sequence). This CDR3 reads CASSIGLAGWETQYF. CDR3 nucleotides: TGTGCCAGTAGTATAGGTCTAGCGGGGTGGGAGACCCAGTACTTC.

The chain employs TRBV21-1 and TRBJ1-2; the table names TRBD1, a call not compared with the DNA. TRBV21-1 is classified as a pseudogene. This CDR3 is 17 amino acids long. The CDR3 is CASSKIIEARQSYGYTF. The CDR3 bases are TGTGCCAGCAGCAAAATCATCGAGGCGAGACAGTCCTATGGCTACACCTTC.

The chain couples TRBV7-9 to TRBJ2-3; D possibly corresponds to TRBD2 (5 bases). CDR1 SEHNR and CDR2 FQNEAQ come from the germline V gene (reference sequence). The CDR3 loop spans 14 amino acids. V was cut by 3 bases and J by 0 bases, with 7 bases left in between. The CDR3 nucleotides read TGTGCCAGCAGCTTTGGCGGGAGCACAGATACGCAGTATTTT. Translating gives CASSFGGSTDTQYF.

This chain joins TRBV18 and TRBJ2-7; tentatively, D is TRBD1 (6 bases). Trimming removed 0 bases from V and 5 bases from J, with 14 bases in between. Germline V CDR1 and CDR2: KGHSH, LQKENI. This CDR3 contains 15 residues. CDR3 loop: CASSPPTGWKDEQYF. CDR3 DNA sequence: TGTGCCAGCTCACCACCAACAGGGTGGAAGGACGAGCAGTACTTC.

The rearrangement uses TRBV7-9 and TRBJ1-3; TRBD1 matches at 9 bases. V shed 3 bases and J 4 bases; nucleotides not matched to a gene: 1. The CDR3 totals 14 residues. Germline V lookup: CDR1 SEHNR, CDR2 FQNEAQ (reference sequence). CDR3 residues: CASSFGQGGNTIYF. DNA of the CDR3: TGTGCCAGCAGCTTCGGACAGGGGGGAAACACCATATATTTT. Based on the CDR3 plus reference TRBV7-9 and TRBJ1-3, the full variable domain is DTGVSQNPRHKITKRGQNVTFRCDPISEHNRLYWYRQTLGQGPEFLTYFQNEAQLEKSRLLSDRFSAERPKGSFSTLEIQRTEQGDSAMYLCASSFGQGGNTIYFGEGSWLTVV.

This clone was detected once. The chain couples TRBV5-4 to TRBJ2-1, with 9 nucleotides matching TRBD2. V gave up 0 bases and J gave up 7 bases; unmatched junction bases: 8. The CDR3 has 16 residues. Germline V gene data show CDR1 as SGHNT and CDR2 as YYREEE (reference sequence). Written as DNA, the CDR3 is TGTGCCAGCAGCTTGGCGGCGGCGGGGGGGCGAAATGAGCAGTTCTTC. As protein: CASSLAAAGGRNEQFF.

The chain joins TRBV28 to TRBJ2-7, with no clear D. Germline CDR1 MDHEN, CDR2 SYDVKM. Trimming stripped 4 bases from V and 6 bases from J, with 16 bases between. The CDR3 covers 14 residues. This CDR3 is CASSSGATRREQYF. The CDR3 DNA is TGTGCCAGCAGTTCCGGAGCCACCAGACGCGAGCAGTACTTC.

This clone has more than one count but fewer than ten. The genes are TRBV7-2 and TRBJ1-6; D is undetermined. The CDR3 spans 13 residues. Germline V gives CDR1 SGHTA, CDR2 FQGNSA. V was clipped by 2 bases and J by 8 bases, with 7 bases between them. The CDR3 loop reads CASSLRPDSPLHF. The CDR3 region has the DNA TGTGCCAGCAGCTTACGTCCGGATTCACCCCTCCACTTT.

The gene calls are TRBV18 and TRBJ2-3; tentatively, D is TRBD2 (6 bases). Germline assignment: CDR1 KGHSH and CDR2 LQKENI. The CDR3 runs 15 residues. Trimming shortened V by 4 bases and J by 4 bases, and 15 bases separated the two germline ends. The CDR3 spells CASSRNSGGADTQYF. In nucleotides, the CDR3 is TGTGCCAGCTCACGAAATAGCGGCGGCGCAGATACGCAGTATTTT.

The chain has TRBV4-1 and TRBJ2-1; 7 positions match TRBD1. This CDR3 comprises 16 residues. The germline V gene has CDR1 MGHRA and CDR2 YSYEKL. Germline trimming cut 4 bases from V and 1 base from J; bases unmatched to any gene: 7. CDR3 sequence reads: CASSPRQGLSYNEQFF. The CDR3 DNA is TGCGCCAGCAGCCCTAGACAGGGCCTGTCCTACAATGAGCAGTTCTTC.

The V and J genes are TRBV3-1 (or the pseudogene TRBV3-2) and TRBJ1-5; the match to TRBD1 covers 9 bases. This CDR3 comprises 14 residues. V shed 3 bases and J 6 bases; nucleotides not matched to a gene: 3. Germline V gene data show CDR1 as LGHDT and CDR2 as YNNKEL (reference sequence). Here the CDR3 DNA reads TGTGCCAGCAGCCATGGACAGGGGACTCAGCCCCAGCATTTT. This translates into CASSHGQGTQPQHF.

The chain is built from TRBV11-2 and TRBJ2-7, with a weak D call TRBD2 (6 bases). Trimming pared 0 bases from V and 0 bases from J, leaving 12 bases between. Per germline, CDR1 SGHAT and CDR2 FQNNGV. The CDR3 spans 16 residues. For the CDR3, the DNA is TGTGCCAGCAGCTTAGATGGGGGACTCAGCTCCTACGAGCAGTACTTC. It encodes CASSLDGGLSSYEQYF.

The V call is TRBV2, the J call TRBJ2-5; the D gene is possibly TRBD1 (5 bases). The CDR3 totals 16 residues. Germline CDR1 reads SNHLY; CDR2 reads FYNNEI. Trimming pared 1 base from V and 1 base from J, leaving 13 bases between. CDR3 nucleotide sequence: TGTGCCAGCAGTGAAGGACAGTGGAACTCCCAAGAGACCCAGTACTTC. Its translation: CASSEGQWNSQETQYF.

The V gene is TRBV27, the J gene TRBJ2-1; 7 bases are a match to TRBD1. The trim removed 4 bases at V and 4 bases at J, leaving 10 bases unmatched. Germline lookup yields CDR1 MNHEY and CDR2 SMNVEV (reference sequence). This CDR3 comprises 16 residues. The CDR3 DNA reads TGTGCCAGCAGTTCGCCGGGAATGACAGGGTACAATGAGCAGTTCTTC. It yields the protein CASSSPGMTGYNEQFF.

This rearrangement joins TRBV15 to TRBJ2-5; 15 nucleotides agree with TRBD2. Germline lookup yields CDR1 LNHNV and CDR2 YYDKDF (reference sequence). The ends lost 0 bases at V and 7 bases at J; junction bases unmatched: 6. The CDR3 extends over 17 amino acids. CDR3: CATSRDGTSGGRRTQYF. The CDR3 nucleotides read TGTGCCACCAGCAGAGATGGGACTAGCGGGGGGCGACGGACCCAGTACTTC.

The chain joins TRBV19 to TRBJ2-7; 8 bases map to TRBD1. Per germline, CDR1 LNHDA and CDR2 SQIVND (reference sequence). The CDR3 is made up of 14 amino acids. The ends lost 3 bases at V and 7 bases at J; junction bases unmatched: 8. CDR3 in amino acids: CASSIGQGAPEQYF. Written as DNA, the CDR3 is TGTGCCAGTAGTATTGGGCAGGGGGCGCCTGAGCAGTACTTC.

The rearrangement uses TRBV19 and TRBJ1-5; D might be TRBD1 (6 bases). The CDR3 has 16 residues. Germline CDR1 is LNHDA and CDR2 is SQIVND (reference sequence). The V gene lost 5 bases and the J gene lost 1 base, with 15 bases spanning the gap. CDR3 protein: CASSAQGTYSNQPQHF. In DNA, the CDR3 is TGTGCCAGTAGTGCCCAAGGGACATACAGCAATCAGCCCCAGCATTTT.